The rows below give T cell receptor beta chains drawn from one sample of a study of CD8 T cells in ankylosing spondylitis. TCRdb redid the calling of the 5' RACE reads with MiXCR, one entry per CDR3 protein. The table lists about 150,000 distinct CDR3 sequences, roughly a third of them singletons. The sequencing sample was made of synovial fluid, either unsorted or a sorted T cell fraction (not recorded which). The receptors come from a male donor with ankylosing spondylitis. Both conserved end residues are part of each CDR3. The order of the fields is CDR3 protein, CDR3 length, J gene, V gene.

CDR3 protein: CASSWWGNQPQHF
CDR3 length: 13
J gene: TRBJ1-5
V gene: TRBV28

CDR3 protein: CATSDPSGGETQYF
CDR3 length: 14
J gene: TRBJ2-5
V gene: TRBV24-1

CDR3 protein: CASSSLGATGELFF
CDR3 length: 14
J gene: TRBJ2-2
V gene: TRBV3-1

CDR3 protein: CAISELTSPSSYNEQFF
CDR3 length: 17
J gene: TRBJ2-1
V gene: TRBV10-3

CDR3 protein: CASSLSGANTGELFF
CDR3 length: 15
J gene: TRBJ2-2
V gene: TRBV28

CDR3 protein: CASRVGEWGTDTQYF
CDR3 length: 15
J gene: TRBJ2-3
V gene: TRBV2

CDR3 protein: CASSPRGKGNEQFF
CDR3 length: 14
J gene: TRBJ2-1
V gene: TRBV10-1

CDR3 protein: CASSLPLGKLFF
CDR3 length: 12
J gene: TRBJ1-4
V gene: TRBV7-2

CDR3 protein: CASSFGLGGTEAFF
CDR3 length: 14
J gene: TRBJ1-1
V gene: TRBV7-9

CDR3 protein: CASSPFGSSGANVLTF
CDR3 length: 16
J gene: TRBJ2-6
V gene: TRBV7-2